Below are 2 T cell receptor beta chains sequenced from a single sample in a study of T cell clonality in common variable immunodeficiency. The table came from immunoSEQ multiplex PCR; TCRdb's copy has only in-frame clones and leaves some out. In total the sample includes roughly 30,000 clones, none of them seen once. These receptors have no known antigen. Broader study findings: In common variable immunodeficiency, TCR beta chains reportedly carried fewer deletions and N-nucleotide insertions.

The sequenced sample consisted of peripheral blood mononuclear cells. The receptors come from a human donor with common variable immunodeficiency.

In the case of this clone: The observed sequence ends 3 residues before the CDR3 terminus, with the missing tail filled in from the germline J gene. This chain connects TRBV20-1 to TRBJ2-7, with a weak D call TRBD2 (5 bases). The V end lost 5 bases, the J end lost 0 bases, and 14 bases lay between the germline ends. The CDR3 has 14 amino acids. CDR1 DFQATT and CDR2 SNEGSKA come from the germline V gene (reference sequence). CDR3 bases read: TGCAGTGCTCCTAGCCGATTTAGCTCCTACGAG. Its translation is CSAPSRFSSYE. The complete CDR3 sequence is CSAPSRFSSYEQYF.

The sample holds many counts of this clone. The DNA ends 3 residues before the CDR3 does, and the rest of the CDR3 is filled in from the germline J gene. The V gene is TRBV10-3, the J gene TRBJ2-3; TRBD2 matches 10 bases. Germline assignment: CDR1 ENHRY and CDR2 SYGVKD. Trimming cost V 4 bases and J 4 bases; bases outside gene matches: 2. The CDR3 totals 14 residues. The CDR3 DNA, read in part, is TGTGCCATCAGTGGGCTAGCGGGGGCAGATACG. It yields the protein CAISGLAGADT. The full CDR3 protein reads CAISGLAGADTQYF.